The 23 T cell receptor beta chains reported below all come from one sample, sequenced in a study of T cells of healthy individuals (dated by TCRdb to 2016 to 2018). The method was 5' RACE. The data were produced on an Illumina MiSeq. The public reads were run again by TCRdb, first through fastp at Q25 and then through MiXCR, and only productive beta chains were kept. For every CDR3 protein sequence, its rows merge into one entry that carries the most common genes and DNA. This sample holds about 96,000 distinct CDR3 sequences; approximately 18% were observed only once. Approximately 6% of the sample is held by the ten biggest clonotypes. The receptors stem from a human donor in good health.

This clonotype was observed a few times. CDR3 loop: CASLDGTSYNEQFF. CDR3 coding DNA: TGTGCCAGCTTGGACGGGACCTCCTACAATGAGCAGTTCTTC. The rearrangement uses TRBV10-3 and TRBJ2-1; D could derive from TRBD1 or TRBD2 (5 bases each). V lost 10 bases and J 0 bases, leaving 13 bases between the germline ends. This CDR3 is built from 14 residues. Germline-derived CDR1 and CDR2 are ENHRY and SYGVKD.

Points on this clonotype: A junction boundary mismatches the germline segment, possibly from a read error. This chain links TRBV28 with TRBJ2-2; D unresolved. Germline values: CDR1 MDHEN, CDR2 SYDVKM. The CDR3 is made up of 12 amino acids. The CDR3 is CLAQTNTGELFF. The CDR3 region has the DNA TGCTTGGCACAGACGAACACCGGGGAGCTGTTTTTT. The full variable domain, with the rest looked up from reference TRBV28 and TRBJ2-2, is DVKVTQSSRYLVKRTGEKVFLECVQDMDHENMFWYRQDPGLGLRLIYFSYDVKMKEKGDIPEGYSVSREKKERFSLILESASTNQTSMYLCLAQTNTGELFFGEGSRLTVL.

The V call is TRBV5-4, the J call TRBJ2-1; 7 bases are shared with TRBD1. The CDR3 has 16 amino acids. The V gene's germline CDR1 is SGHNT and CDR2 YYREEE (reference sequence). V shed 4 bases and J 0 bases; nucleotides not matched to a gene: 7. The CDR3 DNA follows: TGTGCCAGCAGCGTCCGGGACAGTAGCTCCTACAATGAGCAGTTCTTC. It specifies CASSVRDSSSYNEQFF.

Only one count was recorded for this clonotype. The CDR3, as DNA: TGTGCCTGGAGAACGGGGCACGAGCAGTACTTC. As protein: CAWRTGHEQYF. The chain couples TRBV30 to TRBJ2-7, with D possibly being TRBD1 or TRBD2 (5 bases each). The V end was cut by 3 bases, the J end by 5 bases, with 8 bases between. CDR1 is GTSNPN, CDR2 SVGIG, per germline (reference sequence). The CDR3 is 11 amino acids.

This clonotype showed up just a few times. The chain links TRBV3-1 to TRBJ2-7; no definite D call. The germline gives CDR1 LGHDT, CDR2 YNNKEL (reference sequence). The CDR3 totals 13 residues. Trimming took off 6 bases at V and 4 bases at J, with 13 bases between the two ends. CDR3 in DNA: TGTGCCAGCAGTGCCAAACTTGTTTACGAGCAGTACTTC. Its translation: CASSAKLVYEQYF.

The rearrangement uses TRBV9 and TRBJ2-5; D might be TRBD1 (6 bases). Trimming removed 4 bases from V and 5 bases from J, with 9 bases in between. CDR1 and CDR2 (germline): SGDLS, YYNGEE. This CDR3 is 12 amino acids long. CDR3: CASSLTGETQYF. The CDR3 nucleotides are TGTGCCAGCAGCTTAACAGGGGAGACCCAGTACTTC.

Ten or more counts support this clonotype. The chain uses TRBV30 and TRBJ2-7; D gene ambiguous. Germline V CDR1 and CDR2: GTSNPN, SVGIG (reference sequence). Trimming removed 6 bases from V and 4 bases from J, with 10 bases in between. The CDR3 covers 11 residues. CDR3: CACRTLYEQYF. The CDR3 nucleotides are TGTGCCTGCCGAACACTTTACGAGCAGTACTTC.

This sequence joins TRBV29-1 and TRBJ2-4; 10 positions match TRBD2. Per the germline V gene, CDR1 is SQVTM and CDR2 is ANQGSEA. V lost 7 bases and J lost 6; bases outside the gene matches: 9. The CDR3 length is 14 residues. The CDR3 protein is CSAPLAGSGNIQYF. CDR3 sequence (DNA): TGCAGCGCCCCACTAGCGGGATCCGGAAACATTCAGTACTTC.

This clonotype has at least ten counts. The genes are TRBV29-1 and TRBJ2-3; unclear D gene. Germline V gene lookup returns CDR1 SQVTM and CDR2 ANQGSEA. V was pared by 3 bases and J by 0 bases, with 7 bases between. CDR3 length: 13 amino acids. In DNA, the CDR3 is TGCAGCGTTGACTCAGTTAGCACAGATACGCAGTATTTT. Encoded protein: CSVDSVSTDTQYF.

The genes are TRBV7-3 and TRBJ2-2; 8 bases are a match to TRBD2. Germline V gene lookup returns CDR1 SGHTA and CDR2 FQGTGA. The V and J ends lost 5 bases and 7 bases, in that order; junction bases with no gene match: 9. The CDR3 runs 15 residues. CDR3 loop: CASSPQGRGVGELFF. The DNA for the CDR3 is TGTGCCAGCAGCCCTCAGGGGCGGGGGGTCGGGGAGCTGTTTTTT. Full variable domain (missing parts from reference TRBV7-3 and TRBJ2-2): GAGVSQTPSNKVTEKGKYVELRCDPISGHTALYWYRQSLGQGPEFLIYFQGTGAADDSGLPNDRFFAVRPEGSVSTLKIQRTERGDSAVYLCASSPQGRGVGELFFGEGSRLTVL.

This clonotype came up many times. The V and J genes are TRBV9 and TRBJ2-7; tentatively, D is TRBD1 (6 bases). Trimming left V 2 bases short and J 7 bases short, with 13 bases between. There are 13 residues in the CDR3. Looked up from germline, CDR1 is SGDLS and CDR2 is YYNGEE. The DNA for the CDR3 is TGTGCCAGCAGCGTCACAGGGTATGGGGAGCAGTACTTC. Residues: CASSVTGYGEQYF.

The CDR3 nucleotides are TGTGCCAGCAGCCAAGACGGCCCTACAGGGGGAAAGGTGAATGAGCAGTTCTTC. The encoded protein is CASSQDGPTGGKVNEQFF. The chain couples TRBV4-2 to TRBJ2-1, with TRBD1 matching 8 bases. This CDR3 spans 18 amino acids. Germline V gene data show CDR1 as LGHNA and CDR2 as YNFKEQ. V lost 0 bases, J lost 7 bases, and 14 bases stayed unmatched.

This clonotype was counted between two and nine times. J is TRBJ2-1 and V is TRBV6-2 or TRBV6-3; 12 positions agree with TRBD2. The length of the CDR3 is 14 residues. The V gene's germline CDR1 is MNHEY and CDR2 SVGEGT. V lost 5 bases and J lost 11; bases outside the gene matches: 7. In DNA form, the CDR3 reads TGTGCCAGCAGTACTAGCGGGGGGTCGATGCAGCAGTTCTTC. Encoded protein: CASSTSGGSMQQFF.

This clonotype has ten or more counts. The chain combines TRBV20-1 with TRBJ2-2; unclear D gene. Germline V gives CDR1 DFQATT, CDR2 SNEGSKA (reference sequence). The CDR3 extends over 14 amino acids. V lost 0 bases and J 3 bases, leaving 8 bases between the germline ends. The DNA of the CDR3 is TGCAGTGCTAGAGATATCGCCTACACCGGGGAGCTGTTTTTT. It yields the protein CSARDIAYTGELFF.

This clonotype was counted at least ten times. The V call is TRBV27, the J call TRBJ2-3; 12 bases align to TRBD2. CDR1 is MNHEY and CDR2 is SMNVEV in the germline V gene (reference sequence). V shed 10 bases and J 1 base; nucleotides not matched to a gene: 6. The length of the CDR3 is 15 residues. CDR3 sequence (DNA): TGTGCCACGCTCAGACTAGCGGGGGGCACAGATACGCAGTATTTT. It specifies CATLRLAGGTDTQYF.

This clonotype was detected a few times. The chain combines TRBV20-1 with TRBJ2-1; D call uncertain. Trimming shortened V by 3 bases and J by 0 bases, and 18 bases separated the two germline ends. This CDR3 has 17 amino acids. Germline CDR1 and CDR2: DFQATT and SNEGSKA (reference sequence). The CDR3 DNA reads TGCAGTGCTAGTTTTCCCGGGTCGGCGAGCTCCTACAATGAGCAGTTCTTC. It translates to CSASFPGSASSYNEQFF.

This clonotype was seen at least ten times. The gene calls are TRBV7-8 and TRBJ1-1; no clear D gene. Germline lookup yields CDR1 SGHVS and CDR2 FQNEAQ. V was cut by 3 bases and J by 5 bases, with 7 bases left in between. The CDR3 spans 12 residues. The CDR3: CASSFLMTEAFF. CDR3 in DNA: TGTGCCAGCAGCTTTCTTATGACTGAAGCTTTCTTT.

This clonotype was observed at least ten times. The chain recombines TRBV28 with TRBJ1-5; possibly TRBD1 for D (6 bases). CDR1 is MDHEN, CDR2 SYDVKM, per germline. Trimming left V 4 bases short and J 0 bases short, with 19 bases between. The CDR3 extends over 18 amino acids. CDR3 protein: CASSWSDNRVRSNQPQHF. Written as DNA, the CDR3 is TGTGCCAGCAGTTGGAGTGATAACAGGGTCCGTAGCAATCAGCCCCAGCATTTT.

This clonotype was detected a few times. The CDR3 loop reads CSVGGRAGRSGQETQYF. The CDR3 DNA sequence: TGCAGCGTGGGGGGCAGGGCGGGTAGAAGCGGGCAAGAGACCCAGTACTTC. V and J are TRBV29-1 and TRBJ2-5; D tentatively reads TRBD1 or TRBD2 (6 bases each). CDR1 is SQVTM, CDR2 ANQGSEA, per germline. Trimming pared 6 bases from V and 2 bases from J, leaving 25 bases between. This CDR3 contains 17 residues. The variable domain in full, with the rest retrieved from reference TRBV29-1 and TRBJ2-5, is SAVISQKPSRDICQRGTSLTIQCQVDSQVTMMFWYRQQPGQSLTLIATANQGSEATYESGFVIDKFPISRPNLTFSTLTVSNMSPEDSSIYLCSVGGRAGRSGQETQYFGPGTRLLVL.

The CDR3 sequence: CASSRGQGRTTDTQYF. Here the CDR3 DNA reads TGTGCCAGCAGCCGGGGACAGGGCAGGACCACAGATACGCAGTATTTT. V is TRBV5-5 and J is TRBJ2-3; 9 nucleotides line up with TRBD1. From germline, CDR1 is SGHKS and CDR2 YYEKEE (reference sequence). V dropped 4 bases and J dropped 2; count of bases not matched to a gene: 8. The CDR3 extends over 16 amino acids. Using reference TRBV5-5 and TRBJ2-3 for the parts outside the CDR3, the full variable domain is DAGVTQSPTHLIKTRGQQVTLRCSPISGHKSVSWYQQVLGQGPQFIFQYYEKEERGRGNFPDRFSARQFPNYSSELNVNALLLGDSALYLCASSRGQGRTTDTQYFGPGTRLTVL.

This clonotype was detected a few times. The rearrangement links TRBV6-2 or TRBV6-3 to TRBJ2-6, with a tentative D call TRBD2 (6 bases). Trimming stripped 5 bases from V and 1 base from J, with 12 bases between. Germline CDR1 and CDR2: MNHEY and SVGEGT. This CDR3 region has 16 residues. CDR3 nucleotides: TGTGCCAGCAGTGGTCTAGCGAGATCTGGGGCCAACGTCCTGACTTTC. This encodes CASSGLARSGANVLTF.

A few counts support this clonotype. This rearrangement joins TRBV28 to TRBJ2-7; 8 nucleotides align to TRBD2. The CDR3 is 14 amino acids. The V gene's germline CDR1 is MDHEN and CDR2 SYDVKM. Trimming took 5 bases from V and 2 from J; bases not matched to a gene: 5. CDR3 protein: CASSLGLGAYEQYF. The CDR3 DNA reads TGTGCCAGCAGTCTGGGACTAGGGGCCTACGAGCAGTACTTC.

This clonotype was seen a handful of times. The V call is TRBV4-2, the J call TRBJ1-4, with 9 bases fitting TRBD1. The CDR3 is 16 residues long. The germline CDR1 and CDR2 sequences are LGHNA and YNFKEQ. The V segment lost 2 bases and the J segment 7 bases; nucleotides outside the gene matches: 8. The DNA of the CDR3 is TGTGCCAGCAGCCAAACCCCGGGACAGGGTAGTGAAAAACTGTTTTTT. This translates into CASSQTPGQGSEKLFF.